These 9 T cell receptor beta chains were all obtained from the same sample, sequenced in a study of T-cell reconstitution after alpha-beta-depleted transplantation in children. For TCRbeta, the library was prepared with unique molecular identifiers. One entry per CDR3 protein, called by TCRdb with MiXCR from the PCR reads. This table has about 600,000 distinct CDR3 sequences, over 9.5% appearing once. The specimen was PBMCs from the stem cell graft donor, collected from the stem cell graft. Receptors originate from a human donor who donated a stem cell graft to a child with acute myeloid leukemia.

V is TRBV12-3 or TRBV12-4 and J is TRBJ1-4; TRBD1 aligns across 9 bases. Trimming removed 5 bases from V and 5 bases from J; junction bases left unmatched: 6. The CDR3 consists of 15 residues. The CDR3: CASSRSGTGNEKLFF. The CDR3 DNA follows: TGTGCCAGCAGTCGATCCGGGACAGGGAATGAAAAACTGTTTTTT.

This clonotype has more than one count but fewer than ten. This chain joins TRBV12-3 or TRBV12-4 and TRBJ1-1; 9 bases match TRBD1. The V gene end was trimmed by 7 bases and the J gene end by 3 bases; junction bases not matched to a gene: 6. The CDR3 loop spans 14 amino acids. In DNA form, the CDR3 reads TGTGCCAGCACCCTGGGACAGGGACACACTGAAGCTTTCTTT. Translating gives CASTLGQGHTEAFF.

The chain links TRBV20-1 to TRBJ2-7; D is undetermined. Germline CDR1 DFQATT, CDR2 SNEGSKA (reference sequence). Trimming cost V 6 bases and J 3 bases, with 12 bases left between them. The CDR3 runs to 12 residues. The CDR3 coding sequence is TGCAGTGCCCCCTCGGGTTACTACGAGCAGTACTTC. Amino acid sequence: CSAPSGYYEQYF.

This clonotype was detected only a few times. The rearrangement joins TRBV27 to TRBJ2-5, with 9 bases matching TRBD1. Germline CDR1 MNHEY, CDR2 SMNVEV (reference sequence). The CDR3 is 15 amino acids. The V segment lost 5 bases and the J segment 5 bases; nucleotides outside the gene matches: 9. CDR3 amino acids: CASSPGTGLGETQYF. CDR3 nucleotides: TGTGCCAGCAGTCCGGGGACAGGGCTTGGCGAGACCCAGTACTTC.

This CDR3 is CASMAGVSYEQYF. The DNA for the CDR3 is TGTGCCAGCATGGCGGGAGTTTCCTACGAGCAGTACTTC. The chain is built from TRBV6-1 and TRBJ2-7, with 7 bases matching TRBD2. The CDR3 loop spans 13 amino acids. Germline CDR1 reads MNHNS; CDR2 reads SASEGT. The junction had 4 bases not matched to a gene; V was cut back by 7 bases and J by 1 base.

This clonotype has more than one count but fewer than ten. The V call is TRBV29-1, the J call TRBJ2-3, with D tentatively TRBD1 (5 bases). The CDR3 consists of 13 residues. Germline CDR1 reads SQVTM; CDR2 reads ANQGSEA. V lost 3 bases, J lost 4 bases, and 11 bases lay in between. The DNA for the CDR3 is TGCAGCGTTGACTTCCAGGGCTCAGATACGCAGTATTTT. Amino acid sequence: CSVDFQGSDTQYF.

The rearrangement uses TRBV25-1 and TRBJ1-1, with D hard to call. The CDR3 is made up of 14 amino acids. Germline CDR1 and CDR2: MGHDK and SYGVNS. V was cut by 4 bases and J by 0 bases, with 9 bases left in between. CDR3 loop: CASSGVGVNTEAFF. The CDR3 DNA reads TGTGCCAGCAGTGGTGTCGGAGTGAACACTGAAGCTTTCTTT.

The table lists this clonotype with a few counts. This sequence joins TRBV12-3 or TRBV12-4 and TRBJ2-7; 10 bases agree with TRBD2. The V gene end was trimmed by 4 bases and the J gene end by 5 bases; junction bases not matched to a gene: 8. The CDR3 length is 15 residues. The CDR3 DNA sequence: TGTGCCAGCAGTTCCCCAGCGGGAGGGAGCCACGAGCAGTACTTC. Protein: CASSSPAGGSHEQYF.

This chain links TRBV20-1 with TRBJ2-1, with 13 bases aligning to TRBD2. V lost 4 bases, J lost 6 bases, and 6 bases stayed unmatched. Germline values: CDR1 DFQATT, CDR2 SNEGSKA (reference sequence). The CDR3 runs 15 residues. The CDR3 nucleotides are TGCAGTGCTATCCGGACTAGCGGGAGATCCAATGAGCAGTTCTTC. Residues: CSAIRTSGRSNEQFF.